This T cell receptor (beta chain) was profiled in a study of T cell clusters in autoimmune cytopenias. TRB was amplified by touch-down multiplex PCR, primer pools A and B combined. Reprocessing the multiplex PCR reads, TCRdb reports a single entry for every CDR3 protein and omits DNA. This sample lists about 5,900 distinct CDR3 sequences; its ten largest clones have around 8.3%. This clonotype registers medium-sized by frequency. Germline-derived CDR1 and CDR2 are MNHEY and SVGAGI. The CDR3 consists of 15 residues. Each sample's input was about 270 ng genomic DNA, some 34,000 genome equivalents. The specimen was peripheral blood. The sequence derives from a human donor with an autoimmune cytopenia or autoimmune hepatitis (not recorded which). The chain uses TRBV6-5 and TRBJ2-7; TCRdb proposes TRBD2, but this gene call is untestable without DNA. CDR3: CASRVGGGGTYEQYF.